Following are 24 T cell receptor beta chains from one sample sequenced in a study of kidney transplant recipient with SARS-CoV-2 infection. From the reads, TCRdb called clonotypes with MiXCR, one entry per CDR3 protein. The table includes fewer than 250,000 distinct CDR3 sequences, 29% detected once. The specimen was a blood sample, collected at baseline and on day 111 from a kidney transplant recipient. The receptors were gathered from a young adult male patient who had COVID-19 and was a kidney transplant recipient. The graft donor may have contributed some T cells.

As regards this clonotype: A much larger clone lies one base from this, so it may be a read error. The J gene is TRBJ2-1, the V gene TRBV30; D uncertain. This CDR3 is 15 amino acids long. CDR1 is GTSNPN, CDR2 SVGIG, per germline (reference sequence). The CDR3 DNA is TGTGCCTGGAGTGTGGATAGGAGCTCCTACAGTGAGCAGTTCTTC. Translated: CAWSVDRSSYSEQFF.

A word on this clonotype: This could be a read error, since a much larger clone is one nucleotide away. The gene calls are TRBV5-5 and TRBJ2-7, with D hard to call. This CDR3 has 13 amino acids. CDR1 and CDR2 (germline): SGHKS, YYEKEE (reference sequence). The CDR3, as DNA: TGTGCCAACAGCTCCGGAGCATCCTACGAGCAGTACTTC. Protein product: CANSSGASYEQYF.

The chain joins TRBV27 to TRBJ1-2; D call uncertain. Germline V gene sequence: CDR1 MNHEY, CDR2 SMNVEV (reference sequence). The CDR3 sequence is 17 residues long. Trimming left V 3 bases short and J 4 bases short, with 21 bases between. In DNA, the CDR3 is TGTGCCAGCAGTTTCAGTGGTCCTGGCCGAAAGACCTATGGCTACACCTTC. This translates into CASSFSGPGRKTYGYTF.

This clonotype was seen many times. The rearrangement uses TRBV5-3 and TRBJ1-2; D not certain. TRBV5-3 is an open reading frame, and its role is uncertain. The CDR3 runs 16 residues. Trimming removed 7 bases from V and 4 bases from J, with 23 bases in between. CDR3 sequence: CARRRKVVRKTYGYTF. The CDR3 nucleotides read TGTGCCAGACGACGTAAAGTGGTGAGAAAGACCTATGGCTACACCTTC.

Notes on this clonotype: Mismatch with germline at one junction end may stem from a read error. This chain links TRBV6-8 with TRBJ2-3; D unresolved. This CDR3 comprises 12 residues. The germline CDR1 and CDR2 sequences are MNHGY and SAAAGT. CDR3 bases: TGTGCCTGCAGTGAATCCACAGATACGCAGTATTTT. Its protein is CACSESTDTQYF.

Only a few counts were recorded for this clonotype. The CDR3, as DNA: TGTGCCAGCAGCGTAGAGGGAGGGGGGGGAGGGTCCTACAATGAGCAGTTCTTC. This encodes CASSVEGGGGGSYNEQFF. The chain combines TRBV9 with TRBJ2-1, with a tentative D call TRBD2 (7 bases). Germline V gives CDR1 SGDLS, CDR2 YYNGEE. This CDR3 spans 18 amino acids. Trimming pared 0 bases from V and 1 base from J, leaving 17 bases between.

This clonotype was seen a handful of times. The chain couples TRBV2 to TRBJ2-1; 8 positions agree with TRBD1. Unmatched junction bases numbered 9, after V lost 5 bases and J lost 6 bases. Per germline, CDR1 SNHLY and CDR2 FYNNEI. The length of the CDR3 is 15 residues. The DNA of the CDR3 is TGTGCCAGCAGTCTTTGGACAGGGAAAGGCAATGAGCAGTTCTTC. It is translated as CASSLWTGKGNEQFF.

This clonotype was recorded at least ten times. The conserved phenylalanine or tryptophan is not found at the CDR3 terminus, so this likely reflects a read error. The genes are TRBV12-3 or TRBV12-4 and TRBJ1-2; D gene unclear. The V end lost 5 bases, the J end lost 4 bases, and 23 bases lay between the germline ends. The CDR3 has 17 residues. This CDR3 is CASSVAFSFRKTYGYTL. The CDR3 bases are TGTGCCAGCAGTGTCGCATTCAGCTTCCGAAAGACCTATGGCTACACCCTC.

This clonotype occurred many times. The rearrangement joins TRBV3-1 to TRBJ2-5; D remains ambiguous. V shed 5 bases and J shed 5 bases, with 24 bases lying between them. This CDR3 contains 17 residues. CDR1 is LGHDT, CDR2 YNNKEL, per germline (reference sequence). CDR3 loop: CASSKRCPISFSETQYF. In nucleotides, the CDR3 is TGTGCCAGCAGCAAACGATGTCCCATTTCTTTCTCTGAGACCCAGTACTTC.

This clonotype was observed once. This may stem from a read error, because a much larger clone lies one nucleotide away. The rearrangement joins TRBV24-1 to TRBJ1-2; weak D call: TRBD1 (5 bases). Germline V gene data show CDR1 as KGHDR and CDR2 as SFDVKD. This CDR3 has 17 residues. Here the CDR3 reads CATSSGASTRKTYDYTF. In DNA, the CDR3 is TGTGCCACCAGTTCTGGGGCTAGTACCAGAAAGACCTATGACTACACCTTC.

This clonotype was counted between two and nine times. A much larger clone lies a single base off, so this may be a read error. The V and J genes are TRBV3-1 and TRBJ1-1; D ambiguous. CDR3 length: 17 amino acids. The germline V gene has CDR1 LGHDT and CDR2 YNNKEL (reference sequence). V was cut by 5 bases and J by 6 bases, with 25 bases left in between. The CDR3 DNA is TGTGCCAGCAGCGTTGTGGATCCCATTTCAATTCGCGCTGAAGCTTTCTTT. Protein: CASSVVDPISIRAEAFF.

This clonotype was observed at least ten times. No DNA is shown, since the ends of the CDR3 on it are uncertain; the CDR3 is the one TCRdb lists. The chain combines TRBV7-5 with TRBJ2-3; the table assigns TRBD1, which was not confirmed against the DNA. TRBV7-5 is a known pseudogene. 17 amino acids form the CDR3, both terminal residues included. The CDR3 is CISVPEGVGGQGDTQYF.

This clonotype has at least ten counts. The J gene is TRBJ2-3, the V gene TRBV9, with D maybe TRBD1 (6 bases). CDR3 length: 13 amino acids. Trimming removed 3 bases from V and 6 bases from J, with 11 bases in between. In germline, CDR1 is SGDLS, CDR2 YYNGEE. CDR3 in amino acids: CASSEQGWDTQYF. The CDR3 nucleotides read TGTGCCAGCAGCGAACAGGGTTGGGATACGCAGTATTTT.

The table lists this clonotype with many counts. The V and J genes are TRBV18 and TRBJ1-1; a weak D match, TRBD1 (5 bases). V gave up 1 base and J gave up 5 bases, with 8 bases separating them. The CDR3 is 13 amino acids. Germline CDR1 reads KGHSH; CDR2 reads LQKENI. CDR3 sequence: CASSPQGDTEAFF. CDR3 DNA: TGTGCCAGCTCACCACAAGGGGATACTGAAGCTTTCTTT. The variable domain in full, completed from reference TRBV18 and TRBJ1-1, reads NAGVMQNPRHLVRRRGQEARLRCSPMKGHSHVYWYRQLPEEGLKFMVYLQKENIIDESGMPKERFSAEFPKEGPSILRIQQVVRGDSAAYFCASSPQGDTEAFFGQGTRLTVV.

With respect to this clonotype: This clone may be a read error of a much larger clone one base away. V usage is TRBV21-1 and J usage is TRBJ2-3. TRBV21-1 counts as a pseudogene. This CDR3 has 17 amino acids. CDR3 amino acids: CASSHSVATVMQGTQYF. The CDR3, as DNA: TGTGCCAGCAGTCATTCTGTAGCTACAGTCATGCAAGGTACGCAGTATTTT.

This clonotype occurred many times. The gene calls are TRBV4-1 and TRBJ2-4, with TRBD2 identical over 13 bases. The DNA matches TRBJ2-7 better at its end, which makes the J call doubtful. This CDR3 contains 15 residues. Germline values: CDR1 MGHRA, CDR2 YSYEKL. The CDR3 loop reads CASSQGTSGSSEQYF. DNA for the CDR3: TGCGCCAGCAGCCAAGGGACTAGCGGGAGTTCCGAGCAGTACTTC.

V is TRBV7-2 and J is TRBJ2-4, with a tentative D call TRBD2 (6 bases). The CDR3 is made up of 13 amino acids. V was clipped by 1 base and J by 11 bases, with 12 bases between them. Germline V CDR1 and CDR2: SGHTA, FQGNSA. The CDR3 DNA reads TGTGCCAGCAGCTTAGGGGGGGTGCCCGTTCAGTACTTC. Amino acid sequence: CASSLGGVPVQYF.

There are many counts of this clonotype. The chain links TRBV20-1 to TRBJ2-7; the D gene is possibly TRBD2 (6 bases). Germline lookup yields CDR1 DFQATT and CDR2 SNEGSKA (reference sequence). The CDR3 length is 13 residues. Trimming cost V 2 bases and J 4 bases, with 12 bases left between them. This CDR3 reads CSARRELGYEQYF. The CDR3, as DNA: TGCAGTGCTAGACGGGAGCTTGGGTACGAGCAGTACTTC.

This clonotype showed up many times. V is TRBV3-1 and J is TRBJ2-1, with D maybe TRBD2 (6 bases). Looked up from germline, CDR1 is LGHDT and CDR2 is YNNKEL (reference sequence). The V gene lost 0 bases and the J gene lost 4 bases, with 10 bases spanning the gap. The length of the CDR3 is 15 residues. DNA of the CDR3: TGTGCCAGCAGCCAAGAGGCGGGAACTTACAATGAGCAGTTCTTC. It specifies CASSQEAGTYNEQFF.

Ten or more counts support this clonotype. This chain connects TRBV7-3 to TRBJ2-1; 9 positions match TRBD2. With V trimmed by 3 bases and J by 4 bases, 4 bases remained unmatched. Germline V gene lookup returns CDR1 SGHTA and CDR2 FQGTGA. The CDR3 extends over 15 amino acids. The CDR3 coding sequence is TGTGCCAGCAGCTTCGGACTAGCGTTGTACAATGAGCAGTTCTTC. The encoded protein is CASSFGLALYNEQFF. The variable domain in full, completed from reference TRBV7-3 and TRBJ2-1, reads GAGVSQTPSNKVTEKGKYVELRCDPISGHTALYWYRQSLGQGPEFLIYFQGTGAADDSGLPNDRFFAVRPEGSVSTLKIQRTERGDSAVYLCASSFGLALYNEQFFGPGTRLTVL.

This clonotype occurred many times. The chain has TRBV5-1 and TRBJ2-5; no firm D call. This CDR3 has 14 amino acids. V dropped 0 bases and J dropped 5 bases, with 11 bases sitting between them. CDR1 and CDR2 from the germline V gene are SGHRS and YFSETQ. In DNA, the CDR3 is TGCGCCAGCAGCTTGGCCGCCCAGGATGAGACCCAGTACTTC. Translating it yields CASSLAAQDETQYF.

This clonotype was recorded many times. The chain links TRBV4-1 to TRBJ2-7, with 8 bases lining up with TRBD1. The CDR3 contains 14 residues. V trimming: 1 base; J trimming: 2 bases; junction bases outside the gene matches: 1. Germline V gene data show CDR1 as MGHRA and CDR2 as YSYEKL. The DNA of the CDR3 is TGCGCCAGCAGCCAAGGACAGGGGACCTACGAGCAGTACTTC. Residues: CASSQGQGTYEQYF.

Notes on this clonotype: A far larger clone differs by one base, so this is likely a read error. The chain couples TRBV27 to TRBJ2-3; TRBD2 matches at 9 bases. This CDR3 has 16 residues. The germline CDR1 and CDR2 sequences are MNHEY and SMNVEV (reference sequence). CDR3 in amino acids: CASSVSPSGIFSEQSF. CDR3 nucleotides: TGTGCCAGCAGTGTCTCTCCTAGCGGGATCTTTAGTGAGCAGTCCTTC.

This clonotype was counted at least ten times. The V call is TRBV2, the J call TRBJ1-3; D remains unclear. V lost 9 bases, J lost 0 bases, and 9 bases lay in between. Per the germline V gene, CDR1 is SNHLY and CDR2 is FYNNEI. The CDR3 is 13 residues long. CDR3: CARRRSSGNTIYF. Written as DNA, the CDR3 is TGTGCCAGAAGACGGAGCTCTGGAAACACCATATATTTT.